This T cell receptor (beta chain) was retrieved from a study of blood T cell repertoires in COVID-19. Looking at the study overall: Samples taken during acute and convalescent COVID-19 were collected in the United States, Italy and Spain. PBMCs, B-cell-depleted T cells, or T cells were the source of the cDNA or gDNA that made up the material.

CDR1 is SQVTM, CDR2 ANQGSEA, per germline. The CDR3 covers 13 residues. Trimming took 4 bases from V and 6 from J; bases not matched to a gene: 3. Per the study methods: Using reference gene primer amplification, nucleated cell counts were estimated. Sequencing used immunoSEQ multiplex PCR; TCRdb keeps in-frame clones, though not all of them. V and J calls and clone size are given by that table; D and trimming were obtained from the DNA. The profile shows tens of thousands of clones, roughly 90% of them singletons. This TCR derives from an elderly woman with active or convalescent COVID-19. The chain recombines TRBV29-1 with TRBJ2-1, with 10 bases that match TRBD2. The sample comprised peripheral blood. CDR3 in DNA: TGCAGCGTTGGTCTAGCGGGGGTCAATGAGCAGTTCTTC. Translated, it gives CSVGLAGVNEQFF.